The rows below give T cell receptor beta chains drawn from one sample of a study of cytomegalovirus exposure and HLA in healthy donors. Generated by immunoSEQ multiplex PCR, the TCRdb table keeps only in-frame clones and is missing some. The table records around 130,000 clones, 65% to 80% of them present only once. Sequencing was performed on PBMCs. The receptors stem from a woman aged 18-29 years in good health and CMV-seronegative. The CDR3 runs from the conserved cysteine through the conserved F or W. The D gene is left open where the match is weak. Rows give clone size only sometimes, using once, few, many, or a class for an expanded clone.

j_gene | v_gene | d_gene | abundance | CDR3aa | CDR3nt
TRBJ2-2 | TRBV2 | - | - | CASSPAGIGGELFF | TGTGCCAGCAGTCCCGCAGGGATTGGCGGGGAGCTGTTTTTT
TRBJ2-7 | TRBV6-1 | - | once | CASSPSSLYEQYF | TGTGCCAGCAGCCCTTCCTCTTTATACGAGCAGTACTTC
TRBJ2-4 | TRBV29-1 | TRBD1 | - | CSVFGQGGMNIQYF | TGCAGCGTCTTTGGACAGGGAGGTATGAACATTCAGTACTTC
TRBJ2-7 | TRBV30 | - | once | CAWSVGAGAGYEQYF | TGTGCCTGGAGTGTAGGCGCAGGGGCGGGCTACGAGCAGTACTTC
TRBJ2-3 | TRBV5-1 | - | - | CATAIQGEGTDTQYF | TGCGCCACAGCCATACAGGGAGAGGGCACAGATACGCAGTATTTT
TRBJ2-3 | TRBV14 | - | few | CASSPRRDTQYF | TGTGCCAGCAGCCCAAGGAGAGATACGCAGTATTTT
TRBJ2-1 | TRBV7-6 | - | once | CASGAAVTYNEQFF | TGTGCCAGCGGCGCAGCGGTAACCTACAATGAGCAGTTCTTC
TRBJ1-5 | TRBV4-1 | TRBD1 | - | CASSSRTGGLNQPQHF | TGCGCCAGCAGCTCGAGGACAGGGGGCCTTAATCAGCCCCAGCATTTT
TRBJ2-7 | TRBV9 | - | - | CASSVTRVPYEQYF | TGTGCCAGCAGCGTCACCAGGGTCCCCTACGAGCAGTACTTC
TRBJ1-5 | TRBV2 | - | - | CASGTWEGQPQHF | TGTGCCAGCGGGACATGGGAGGGTCAGCCCCAGCATTTT
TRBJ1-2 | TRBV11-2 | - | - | CASSLGAGLHYGYTF | TGTGCCAGCAGCTTAGGGGCAGGGCTCCACTATGGCTACACCTTC
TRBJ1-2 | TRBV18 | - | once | CASSPPTRRGYTF | TGTGCCAGCTCACCACCTACTAGGAGGGGCTACACCTTC
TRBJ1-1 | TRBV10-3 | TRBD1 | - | CAISTGAGDTEAFF | TGTGCCATCAGCACAGGGGCGGGTGACACTGAAGCTTTCTTT
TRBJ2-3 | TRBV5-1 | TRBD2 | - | CASSLGLADTDTQYF | TGCGCCAGCAGCTTGGGACTAGCGGACACAGATACGCAGTATTTT
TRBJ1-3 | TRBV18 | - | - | CASSQTGAGNTIYF | TGTGCCAGCTCACAGACAGGCGCGGGAAACACCATATATTTT
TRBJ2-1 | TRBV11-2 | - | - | CASSLDRIDNEQFF | TGTGCCAGCAGCCTCGACAGGATCGACAATGAGCAGTTCTTC
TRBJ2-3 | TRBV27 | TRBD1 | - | CASSPGTVGTDTQYF | TGTGCCAGCAGTCCCGGGACAGTCGGCACAGATACGCAGTATTTT
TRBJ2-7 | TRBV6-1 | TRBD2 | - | CASREGGAGGRQYF | TGTGCCAGCAGGGAGGGGGGGGCGGGAGGGCGGCAGTACTTC
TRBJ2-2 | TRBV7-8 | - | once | CASSPPGAHSPWSGELFF | TGTGCCAGCAGCCCCCCAGGGGCGCACTCCCCATGGAGCGGGGAGCTGTTTTTT
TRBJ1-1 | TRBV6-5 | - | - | CASSFRQGPYTEAFF | TGTGCCAGCAGTTTTCGTCAGGGGCCTTACACTGAAGCTTTCTTT
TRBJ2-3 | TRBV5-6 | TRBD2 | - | CASSLYSGSWRDTQYF | TGTGCCAGCAGCCTTTATAGCGGGAGCTGGAGAGATACGCAGTATTTT
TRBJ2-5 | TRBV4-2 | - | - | CASSQDLREETQYF | TGTGCCAGCAGCCAAGATTTGCGGGAAGAGACCCAGTACTTC